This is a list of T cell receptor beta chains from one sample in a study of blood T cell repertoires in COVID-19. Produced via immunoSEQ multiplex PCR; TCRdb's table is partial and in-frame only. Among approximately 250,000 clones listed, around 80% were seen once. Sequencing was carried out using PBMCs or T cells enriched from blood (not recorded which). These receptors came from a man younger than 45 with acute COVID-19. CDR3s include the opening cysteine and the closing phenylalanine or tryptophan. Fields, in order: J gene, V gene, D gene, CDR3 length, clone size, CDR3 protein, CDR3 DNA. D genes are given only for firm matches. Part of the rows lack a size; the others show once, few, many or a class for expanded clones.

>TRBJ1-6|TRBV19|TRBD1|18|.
CASSPPQGSGSYNSPLHF
TGTGCCAGTAGTCCACCACAGGGGTCAGGTTCCTATAATTCACCCCTCCACTTT
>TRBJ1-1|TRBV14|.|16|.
CASSQSPGHPVGEAFF
TGTGCCAGCAGCCAATCCCCGGGACATCCTGTCGGGGAAGCTTTCTTT
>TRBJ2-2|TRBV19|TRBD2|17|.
CASSINSGGINTGELFF
TGTGCCAGTAGTATCAATAGCGGGGGGATAAACACCGGGGAGCTGTTTTTT
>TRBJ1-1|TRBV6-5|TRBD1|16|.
CASSYLQGAMNTEAFF
TGTGCCAGCAGTTACCTTCAGGGGGCGATGAACACTGAAGCTTTCTTT
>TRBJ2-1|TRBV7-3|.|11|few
CASSGSGEQFF
TGTGCCAGCAGCGGGAGTGGAGAGCAGTTCTTC
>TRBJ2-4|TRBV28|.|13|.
CATRTVAKNIQYF
TGTGCCACCCGGACAGTAGCCAAAAACATTCAGTACTTC
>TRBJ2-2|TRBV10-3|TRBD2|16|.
CAISRHVAGDTGELFF
TGTGCCATCAGTCGCCACGTGGCGGGGGACACCGGGGAGCTGTTTTTT
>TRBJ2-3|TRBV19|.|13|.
CASLGPGTDTQYF
TGTGCCAGTCTCGGTCCGGGGACAGATACGCAGTATTTT
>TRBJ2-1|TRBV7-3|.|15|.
CASSLISGSYNEQFF
TGTGCCAGCAGCTTAATTTCGGGCTCCTACAATGAGCAGTTCTTC
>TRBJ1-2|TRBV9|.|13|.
CASSVARGHGYTF
TGTGCCAGCAGCGTAGCAAGGGGCCATGGCTACACCTTC
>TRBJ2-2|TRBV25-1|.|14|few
CASTHTFRTGELFF
TGTGCCAGCACCCACACCTTCCGCACCGGGGAGCTGTTTTTT
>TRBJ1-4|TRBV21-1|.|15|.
CASGVTGGYNEKLFF
TGTGCCAGCGGAGTGACAGGGGGATATAATGAAAAACTGTTTTTT
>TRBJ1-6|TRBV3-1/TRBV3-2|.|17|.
CASSPQTGSSYNSPLHF
TGTGCCAGCAGCCCACAGACAGGAAGCTCCTATAATTCACCCCTCCACTTT
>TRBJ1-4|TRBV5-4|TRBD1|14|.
CASTPGQGNEKLFF
TGTGCCAGCACACCGGGACAGGGAAATGAAAAACTGTTTTTT
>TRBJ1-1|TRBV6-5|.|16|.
CASSFGQRISNTEAFF
TGTGCCAGCAGTTTTGGACAGAGGATATCGAACACTGAAGCTTTCTTT
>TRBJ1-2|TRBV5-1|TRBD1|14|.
CASSSGTGDYGYTF
TGCGCCAGCAGCTCCGGGACAGGGGACTATGGCTACACCTTC
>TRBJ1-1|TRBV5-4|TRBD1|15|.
CASNTPGGVNTEAFF
TGTGCCAGCAACACTCCAGGGGGCGTGAACACTGAAGCTTTCTTT
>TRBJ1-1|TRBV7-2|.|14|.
CASSFSSTGTEAFF
TGTGCCAGCAGCTTTTCCTCGACAGGCACTGAAGCTTTCTTT
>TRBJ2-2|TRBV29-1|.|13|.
CSAQAPNTGELFF
TGCAGCGCCCAGGCCCCCAACACCGGGGAGCTGTTTTTT
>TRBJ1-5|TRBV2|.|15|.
CASTLTLPSNQPQHF
TGTGCCAGCACACTGACTCTACCTTCCAATCAGCCCCAGCATTTT
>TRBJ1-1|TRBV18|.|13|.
CASSPGLNTEAFF
TGTGCCAGCTCCCCCGGTCTGAACACTGAAGCTTTCTTT
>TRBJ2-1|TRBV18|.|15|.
CASSPWNSDYNEQFF
TGTGCCAGCTCACCATGGAATAGCGACTACAATGAGCAGTTCTTC
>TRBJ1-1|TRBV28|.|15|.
CASSLPGQLNTEAFF
TGTGCCAGCAGTCTACCCGGACAGCTAAACACTGAAGCTTTCTTT